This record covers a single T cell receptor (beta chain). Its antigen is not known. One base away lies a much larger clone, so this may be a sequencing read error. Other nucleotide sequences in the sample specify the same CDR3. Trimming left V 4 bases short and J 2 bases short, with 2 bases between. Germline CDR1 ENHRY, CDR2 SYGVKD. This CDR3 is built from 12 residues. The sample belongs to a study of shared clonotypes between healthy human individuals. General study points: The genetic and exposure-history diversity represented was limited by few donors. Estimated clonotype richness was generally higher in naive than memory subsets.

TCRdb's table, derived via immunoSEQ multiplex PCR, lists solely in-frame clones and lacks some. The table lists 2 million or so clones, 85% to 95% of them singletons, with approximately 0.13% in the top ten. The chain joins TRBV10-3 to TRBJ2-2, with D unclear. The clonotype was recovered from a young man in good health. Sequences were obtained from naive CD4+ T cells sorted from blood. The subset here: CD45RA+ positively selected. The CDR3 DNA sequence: TGTGCCATCAGTGCAAACACCGGGGAGCTGTTTTTT. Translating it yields CAISANTGELFF.